The present T cell receptor beta chain was sequenced within a study of identical twins. A note on this clonotype: Its antigen is still unknown.

Trimming cost V 6 bases and J 14 bases; bases outside gene matches: 9. Germline CDR1 LNHDA, CDR2 SQIVND (reference sequence). This CDR3 is 13 amino acids long. Study-level points and caveats: In beta out-of-frame sequences, the excess sharing between twins was weaker. Model-predicted out-of-frame TCR alpha sharing fell below observed values in monozygotic twins. Cord blood beta clonotypes present at high abundance carried fewer insertions; no such pattern appeared in memory repertoires.

A universal primer site arose from template switching, and cDNA bore unique molecular identifiers. TCRdb itself ran the 5' RACE reads through MiXCR, one entry per CDR3 protein. The sample lists under 250,000 distinct CDR3 sequences; about a tenth were seen once. This sequence joins TRBV19 and TRBJ1-5, with 11 bases identical to TRBD1. Sequencing was carried out using memory (CD45RO+) T cells sorted from blood. This TCR came from a woman in her late teens or twenties in good health. CDR3 sequence reads: CASRGQGVSSKHF. CDR3 nucleotide sequence: TGTGCCAGTAGGGGACAGGGGGTTTCGTCTAAGCATTTT. Together with reference TRBV19 and TRBJ1-5, the CDR3 gives the full variable domain: DGGITQSPKYLFRKEGQNVTLSCEQNLNHDAMYWYRQDPGQGLRLIYYSQIVNDFQKGDIAEGYSVSREKKESFPLTVTSAQKNPTAFYLCASRGQGVSSKHFGDGTRLSIL.